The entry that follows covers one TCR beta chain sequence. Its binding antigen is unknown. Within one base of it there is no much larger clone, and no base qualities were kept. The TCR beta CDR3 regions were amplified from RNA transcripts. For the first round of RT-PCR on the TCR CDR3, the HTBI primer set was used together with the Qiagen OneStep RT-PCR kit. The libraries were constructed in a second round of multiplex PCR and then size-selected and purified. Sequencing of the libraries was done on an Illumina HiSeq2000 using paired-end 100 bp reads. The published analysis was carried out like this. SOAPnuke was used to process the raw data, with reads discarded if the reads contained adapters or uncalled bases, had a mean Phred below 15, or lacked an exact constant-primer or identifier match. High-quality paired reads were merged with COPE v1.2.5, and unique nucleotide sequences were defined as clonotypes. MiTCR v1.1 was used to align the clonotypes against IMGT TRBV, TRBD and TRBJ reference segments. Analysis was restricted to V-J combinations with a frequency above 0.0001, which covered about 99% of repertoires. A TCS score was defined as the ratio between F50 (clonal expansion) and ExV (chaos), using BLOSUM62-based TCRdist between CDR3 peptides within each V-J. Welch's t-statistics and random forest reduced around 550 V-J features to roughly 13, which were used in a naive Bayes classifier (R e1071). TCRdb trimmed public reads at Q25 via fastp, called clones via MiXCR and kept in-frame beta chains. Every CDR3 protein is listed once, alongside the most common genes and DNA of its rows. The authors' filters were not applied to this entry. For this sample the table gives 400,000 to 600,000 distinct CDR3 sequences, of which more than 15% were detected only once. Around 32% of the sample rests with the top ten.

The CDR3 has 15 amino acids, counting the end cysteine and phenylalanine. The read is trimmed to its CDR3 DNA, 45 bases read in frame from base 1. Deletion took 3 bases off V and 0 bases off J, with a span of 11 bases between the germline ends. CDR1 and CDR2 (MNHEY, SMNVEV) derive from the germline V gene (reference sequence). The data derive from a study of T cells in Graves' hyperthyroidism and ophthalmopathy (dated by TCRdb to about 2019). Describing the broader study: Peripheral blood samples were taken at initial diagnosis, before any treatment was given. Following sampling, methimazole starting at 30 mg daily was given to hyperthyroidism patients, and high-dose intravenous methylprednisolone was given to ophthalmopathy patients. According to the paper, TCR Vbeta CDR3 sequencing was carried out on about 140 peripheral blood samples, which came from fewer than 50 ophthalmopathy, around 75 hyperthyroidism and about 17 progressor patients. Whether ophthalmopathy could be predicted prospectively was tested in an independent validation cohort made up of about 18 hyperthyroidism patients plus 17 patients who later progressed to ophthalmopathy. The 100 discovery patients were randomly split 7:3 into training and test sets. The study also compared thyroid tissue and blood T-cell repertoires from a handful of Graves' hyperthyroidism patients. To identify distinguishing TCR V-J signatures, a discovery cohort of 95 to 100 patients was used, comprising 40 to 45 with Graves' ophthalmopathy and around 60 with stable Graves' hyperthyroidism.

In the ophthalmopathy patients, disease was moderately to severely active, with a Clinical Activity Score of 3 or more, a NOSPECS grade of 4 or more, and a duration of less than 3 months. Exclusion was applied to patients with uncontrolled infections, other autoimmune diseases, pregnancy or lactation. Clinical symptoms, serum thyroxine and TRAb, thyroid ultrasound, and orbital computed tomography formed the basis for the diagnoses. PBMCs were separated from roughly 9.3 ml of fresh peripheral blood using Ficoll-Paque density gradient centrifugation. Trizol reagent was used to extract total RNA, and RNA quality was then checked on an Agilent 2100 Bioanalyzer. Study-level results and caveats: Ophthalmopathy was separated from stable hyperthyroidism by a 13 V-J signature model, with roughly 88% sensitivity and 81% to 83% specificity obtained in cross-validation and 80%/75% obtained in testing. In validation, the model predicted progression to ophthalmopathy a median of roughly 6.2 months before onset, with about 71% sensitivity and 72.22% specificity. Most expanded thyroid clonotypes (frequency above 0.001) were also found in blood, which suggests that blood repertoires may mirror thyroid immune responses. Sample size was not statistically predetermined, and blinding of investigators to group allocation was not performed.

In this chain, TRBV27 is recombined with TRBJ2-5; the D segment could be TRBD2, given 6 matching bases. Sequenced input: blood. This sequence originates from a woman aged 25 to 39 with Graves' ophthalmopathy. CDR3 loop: CASSFGGAYQETQYF. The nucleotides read TGTGCCAGCAGTTTTGGCGGGGCCTACCAAGAGACCCAGTACTTC.